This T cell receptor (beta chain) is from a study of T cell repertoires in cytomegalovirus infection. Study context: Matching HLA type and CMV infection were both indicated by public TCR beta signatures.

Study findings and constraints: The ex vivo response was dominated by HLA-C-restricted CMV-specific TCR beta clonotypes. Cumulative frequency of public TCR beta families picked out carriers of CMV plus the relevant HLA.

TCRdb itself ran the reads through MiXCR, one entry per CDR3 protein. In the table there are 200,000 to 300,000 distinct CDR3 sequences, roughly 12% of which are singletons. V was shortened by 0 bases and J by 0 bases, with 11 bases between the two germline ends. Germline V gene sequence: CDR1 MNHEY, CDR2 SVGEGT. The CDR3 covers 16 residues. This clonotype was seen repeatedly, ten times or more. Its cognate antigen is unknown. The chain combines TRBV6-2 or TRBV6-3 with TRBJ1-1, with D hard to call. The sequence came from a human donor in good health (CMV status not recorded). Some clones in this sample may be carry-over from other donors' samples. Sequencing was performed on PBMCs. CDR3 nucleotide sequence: TGTGCCAGCAGTTACTCGCCTCGTAACTTGAACACTGAAGCTTTCTTT. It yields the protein CASSYSPRNLNTEAFF.